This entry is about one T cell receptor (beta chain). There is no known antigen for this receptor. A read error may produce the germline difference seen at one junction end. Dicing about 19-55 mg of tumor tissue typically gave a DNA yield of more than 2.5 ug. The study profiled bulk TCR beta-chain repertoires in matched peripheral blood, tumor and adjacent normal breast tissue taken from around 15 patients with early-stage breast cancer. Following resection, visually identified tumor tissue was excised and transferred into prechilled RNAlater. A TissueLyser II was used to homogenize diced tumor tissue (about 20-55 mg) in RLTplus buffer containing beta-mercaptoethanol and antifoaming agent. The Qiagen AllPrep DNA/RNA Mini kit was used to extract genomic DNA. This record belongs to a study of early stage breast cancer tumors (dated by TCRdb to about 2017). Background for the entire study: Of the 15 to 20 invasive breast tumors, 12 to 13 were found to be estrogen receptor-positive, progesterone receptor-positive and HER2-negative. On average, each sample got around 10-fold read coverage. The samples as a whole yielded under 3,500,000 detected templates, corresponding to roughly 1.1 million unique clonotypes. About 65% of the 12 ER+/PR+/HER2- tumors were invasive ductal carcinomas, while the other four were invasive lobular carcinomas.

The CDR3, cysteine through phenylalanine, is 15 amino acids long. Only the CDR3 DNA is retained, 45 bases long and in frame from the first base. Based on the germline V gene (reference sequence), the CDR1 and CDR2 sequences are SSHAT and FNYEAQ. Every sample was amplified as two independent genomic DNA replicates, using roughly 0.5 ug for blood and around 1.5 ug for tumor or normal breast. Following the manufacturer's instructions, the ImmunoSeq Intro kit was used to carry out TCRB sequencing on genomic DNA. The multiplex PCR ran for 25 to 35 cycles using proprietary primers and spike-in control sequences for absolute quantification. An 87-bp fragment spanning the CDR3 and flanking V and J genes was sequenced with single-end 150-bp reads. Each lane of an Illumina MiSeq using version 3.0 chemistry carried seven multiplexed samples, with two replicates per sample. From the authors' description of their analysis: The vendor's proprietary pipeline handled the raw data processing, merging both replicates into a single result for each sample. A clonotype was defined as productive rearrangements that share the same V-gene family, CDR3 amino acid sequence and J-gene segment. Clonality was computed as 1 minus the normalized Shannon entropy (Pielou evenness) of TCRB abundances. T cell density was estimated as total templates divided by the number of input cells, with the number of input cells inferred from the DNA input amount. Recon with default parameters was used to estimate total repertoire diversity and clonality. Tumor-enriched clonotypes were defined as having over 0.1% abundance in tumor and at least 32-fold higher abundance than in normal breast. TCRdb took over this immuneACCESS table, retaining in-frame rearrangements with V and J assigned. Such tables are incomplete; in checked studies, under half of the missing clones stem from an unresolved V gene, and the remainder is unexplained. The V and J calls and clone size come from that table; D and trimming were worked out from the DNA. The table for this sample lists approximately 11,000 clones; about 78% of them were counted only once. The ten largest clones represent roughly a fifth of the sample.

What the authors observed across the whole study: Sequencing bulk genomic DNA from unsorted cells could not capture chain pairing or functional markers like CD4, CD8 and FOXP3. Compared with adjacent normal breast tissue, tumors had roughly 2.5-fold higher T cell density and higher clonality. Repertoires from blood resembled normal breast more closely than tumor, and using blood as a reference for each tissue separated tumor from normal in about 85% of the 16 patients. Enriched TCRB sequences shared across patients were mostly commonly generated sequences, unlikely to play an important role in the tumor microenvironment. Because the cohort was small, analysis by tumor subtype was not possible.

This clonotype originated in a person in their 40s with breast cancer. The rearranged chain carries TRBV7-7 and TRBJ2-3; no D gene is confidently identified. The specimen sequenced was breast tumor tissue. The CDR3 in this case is CASSLGRTVSDTQYF. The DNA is TGTGCTAGCAGCTTAGGACGGACCGTCTCAGATACGCAGTATTTT.